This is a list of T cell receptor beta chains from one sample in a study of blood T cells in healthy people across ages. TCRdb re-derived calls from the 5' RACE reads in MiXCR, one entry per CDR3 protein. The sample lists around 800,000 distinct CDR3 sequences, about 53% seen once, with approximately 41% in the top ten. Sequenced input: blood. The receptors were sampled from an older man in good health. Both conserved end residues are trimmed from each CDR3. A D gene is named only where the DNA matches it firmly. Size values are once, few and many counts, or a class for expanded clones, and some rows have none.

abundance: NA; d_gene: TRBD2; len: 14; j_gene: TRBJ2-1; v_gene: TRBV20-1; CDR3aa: SATQRGASSYNEQF
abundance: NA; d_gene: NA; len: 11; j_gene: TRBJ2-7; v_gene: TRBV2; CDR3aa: ASWATGTSEQY
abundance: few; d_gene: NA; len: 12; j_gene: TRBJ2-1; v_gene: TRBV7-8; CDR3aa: ASSGTGGWNEQF
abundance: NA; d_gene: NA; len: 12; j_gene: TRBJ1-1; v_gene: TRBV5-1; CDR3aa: ASTRDTGNTEAF
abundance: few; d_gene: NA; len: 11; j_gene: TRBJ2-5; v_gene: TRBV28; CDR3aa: ASSGGAPETQY
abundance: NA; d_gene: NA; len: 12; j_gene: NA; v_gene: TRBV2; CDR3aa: ASRETTGRETQY
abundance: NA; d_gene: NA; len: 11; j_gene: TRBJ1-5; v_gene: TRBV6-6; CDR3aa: ASSRGINQPQH
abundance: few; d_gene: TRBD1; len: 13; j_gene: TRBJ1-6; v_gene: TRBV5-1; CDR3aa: ASSPGQAASSPLH
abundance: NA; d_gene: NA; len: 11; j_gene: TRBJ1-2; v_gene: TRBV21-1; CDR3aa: ASSPPLSNGYT
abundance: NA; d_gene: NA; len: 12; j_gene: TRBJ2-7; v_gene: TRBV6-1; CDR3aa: ASSEEVSAYEQY
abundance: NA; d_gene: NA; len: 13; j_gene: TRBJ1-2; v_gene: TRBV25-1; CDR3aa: ASSAGTHGDYGYT
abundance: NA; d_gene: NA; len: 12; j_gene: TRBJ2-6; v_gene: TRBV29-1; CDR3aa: SVGGNSGVNVLT
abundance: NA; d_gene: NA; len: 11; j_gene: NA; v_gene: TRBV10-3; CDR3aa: AIRKGDQSEQY
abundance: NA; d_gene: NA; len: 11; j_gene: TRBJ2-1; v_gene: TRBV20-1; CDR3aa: SAPRLAYNEQF
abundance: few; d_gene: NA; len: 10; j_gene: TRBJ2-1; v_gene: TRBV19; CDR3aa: ASSTQGNEQF
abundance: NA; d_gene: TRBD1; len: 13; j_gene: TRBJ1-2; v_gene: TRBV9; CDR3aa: ASSVGDSANYGYT
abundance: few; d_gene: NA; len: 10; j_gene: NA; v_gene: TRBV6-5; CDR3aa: ASSRVGGEQY
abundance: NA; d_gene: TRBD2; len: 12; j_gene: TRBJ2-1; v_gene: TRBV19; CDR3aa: ASSAGGPNNEQF
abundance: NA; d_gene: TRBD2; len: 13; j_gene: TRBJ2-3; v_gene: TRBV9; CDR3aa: ASSPRTSGSRDAY
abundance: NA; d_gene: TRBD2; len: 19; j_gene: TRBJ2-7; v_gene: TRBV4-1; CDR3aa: ASSQDPLRGLAGGTSYEQY
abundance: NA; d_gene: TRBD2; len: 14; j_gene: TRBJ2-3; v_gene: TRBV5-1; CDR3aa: ASSLDGTSGADTQY
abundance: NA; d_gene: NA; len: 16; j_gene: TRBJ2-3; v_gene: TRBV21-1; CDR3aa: ASSKALLDTREKRYAY
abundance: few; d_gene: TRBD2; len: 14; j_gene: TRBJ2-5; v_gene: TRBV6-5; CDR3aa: ASSYTGGGLGETQY
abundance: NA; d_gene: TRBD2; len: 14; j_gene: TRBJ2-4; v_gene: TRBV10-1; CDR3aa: ASSEGASGILDIQY
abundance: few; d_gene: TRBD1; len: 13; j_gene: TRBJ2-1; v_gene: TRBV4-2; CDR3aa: ASSQGTGVYNEQF
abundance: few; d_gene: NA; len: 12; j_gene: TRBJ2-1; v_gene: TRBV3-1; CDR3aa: ASSQGQSYNEQF
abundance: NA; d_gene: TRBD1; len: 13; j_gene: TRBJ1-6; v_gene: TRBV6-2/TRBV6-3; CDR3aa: ASVTRGTGWTPLH
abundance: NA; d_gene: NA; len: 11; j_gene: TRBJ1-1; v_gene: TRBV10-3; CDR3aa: AISRVPGREAF
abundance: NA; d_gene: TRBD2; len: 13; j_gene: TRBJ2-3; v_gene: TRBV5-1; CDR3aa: ASRGAGDVTDTQY
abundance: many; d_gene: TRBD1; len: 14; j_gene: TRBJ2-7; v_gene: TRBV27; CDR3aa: ASSLGGQGPLREQY
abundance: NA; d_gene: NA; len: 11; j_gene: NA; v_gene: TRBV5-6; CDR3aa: ATNRDPYNEQY
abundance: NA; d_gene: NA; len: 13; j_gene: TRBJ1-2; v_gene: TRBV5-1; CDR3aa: ASGTTATPPYGYT
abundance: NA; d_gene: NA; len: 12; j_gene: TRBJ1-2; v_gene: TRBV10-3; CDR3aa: AISDRQENYGYT
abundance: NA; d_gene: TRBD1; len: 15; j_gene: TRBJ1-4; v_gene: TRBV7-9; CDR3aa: ASSPRTAQGVDEKLF
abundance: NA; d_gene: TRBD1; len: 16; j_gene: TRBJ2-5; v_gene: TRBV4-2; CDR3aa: ASSQDRGGPGSQETQY
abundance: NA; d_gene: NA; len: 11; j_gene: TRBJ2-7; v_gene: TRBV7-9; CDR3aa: ASSKTGAYEQY
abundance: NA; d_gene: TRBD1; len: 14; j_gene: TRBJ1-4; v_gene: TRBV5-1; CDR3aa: ASSPGQGPTNEKLF
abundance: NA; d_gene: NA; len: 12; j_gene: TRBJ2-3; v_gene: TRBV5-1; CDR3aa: ASSFAEPTDTQY
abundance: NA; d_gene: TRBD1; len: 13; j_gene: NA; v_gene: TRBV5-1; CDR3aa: ASSLRTGPYNEQY
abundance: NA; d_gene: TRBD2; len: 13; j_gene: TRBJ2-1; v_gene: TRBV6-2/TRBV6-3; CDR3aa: ASSPTGTSGSVQF
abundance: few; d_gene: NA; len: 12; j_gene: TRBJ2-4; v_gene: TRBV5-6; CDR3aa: ASSPGPTGNIQY
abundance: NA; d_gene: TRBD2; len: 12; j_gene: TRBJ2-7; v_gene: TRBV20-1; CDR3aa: SAREAGLHYEQY
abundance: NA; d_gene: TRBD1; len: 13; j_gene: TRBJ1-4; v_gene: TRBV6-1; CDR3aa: ASTLRTGGREKLF
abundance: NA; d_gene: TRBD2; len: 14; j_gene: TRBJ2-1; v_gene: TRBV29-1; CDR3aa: SVGLAGGFLYNEQF
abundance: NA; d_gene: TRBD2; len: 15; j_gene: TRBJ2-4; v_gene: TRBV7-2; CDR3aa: ASSHRGTSGTKNIQY
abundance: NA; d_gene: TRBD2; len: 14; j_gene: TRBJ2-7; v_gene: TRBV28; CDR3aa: ASSFAGTSVSYEQY
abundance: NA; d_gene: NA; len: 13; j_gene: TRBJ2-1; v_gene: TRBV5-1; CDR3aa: ASSFPGGKYDEQF
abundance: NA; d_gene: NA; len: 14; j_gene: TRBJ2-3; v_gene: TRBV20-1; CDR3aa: SARDRGGSHTDTQY
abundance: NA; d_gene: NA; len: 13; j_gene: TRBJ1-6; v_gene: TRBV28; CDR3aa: ASQPVQGPNSPLH